Below are 5 T cell receptor beta chains sequenced from a single sample in a study of prognosis after radiotherapy for stage I lung cancer. From genomic DNA, TCR beta CDR3 was amplified by two-round multiplex PCR. Primers were specific to each TRBV and TRBJ gene in first-round PCR. One entry per CDR3 protein, called by TCRdb with MiXCR from the multiplex PCR reads. The data hold more than 30,000 distinct CDR3 sequences, with 35% to 45% observed a single time. This material consisted of PBMCs, taken before or after stereotactic body radiation therapy (not recorded which). These receptors were taken from a donor over 45 with non-small cell lung cancer.

The CDR3 spells CASTKGTGRFYEQYF. The CDR3 coding sequence is TGTGCCAGCACCAAAGGGACAGGGAGGTTCTACGAGCAGTACTTC. V usage is TRBV3-1 and J usage is TRBJ2-7; 9 bases agree with TRBD1. CDR1 is LGHDT and CDR2 is YNNKEL in the germline V gene (reference sequence). With V trimmed by 7 bases and J by 3 bases, 10 bases remained unmatched. The CDR3 runs 15 residues.

There are many counts of this clonotype. The chain combines TRBV4-1 with TRBJ2-2; possibly TRBD1 or TRBD2 for D (5 bases each). The V end lost 4 bases, the J end lost 6 bases, and 12 bases lay between the germline ends. This CDR3 is built from 14 residues. CDR1 and CDR2 from the germline V gene are MGHRA and YSYEKL. The CDR3 is CASSPRLGAGELFF. The CDR3 DNA is TGCGCCAGCAGCCCCCGTCTGGGGGCCGGGGAGCTGTTTTTT.

This clonotype was seen a single time. At one of its ends the junction is not consistent with the germline gene, which may arise from a read error. The chain employs TRBV27 and TRBJ2-5; 7 bases fit TRBD1. Germline V gives CDR1 MNHEY, CDR2 SMNVEV (reference sequence). There are 12 residues in the CDR3. Here the CDR3 reads CASRDREDTRYF. DNA of the CDR3: TGTGCCAGCAGAGACAGGGAAGATACCCGGTACTTC.

This clonotype was observed at least ten times. This chain connects TRBV7-2 to TRBJ1-1; 9 nucleotides line up with TRBD1. There are 16 residues in the CDR3. The germline V gene encodes CDR1 SGHTA and CDR2 FQGNSA. J was trimmed by 3 bases and V by 8 bases; bases with no gene match: 13. CDR3 loop: CASALDRGSLDTEAFF. CDR3 nucleotides: TGTGCCAGCGCATTGGACAGGGGCAGTTTGGACACTGAAGCTTTCTTT.

This clonotype was seen at least ten times. The V gene is TRBV27, the J gene TRBJ2-6; a possible D gene is TRBD1 (6 bases). Germline assignment: CDR1 MNHEY and CDR2 SMNVEV (reference sequence). V shed 3 bases and J shed 0 bases, with 24 bases lying between them. The CDR3 is 21 residues long. CDR3 protein: CASSFRRSQGRLLSGANVLTF. The DNA of the CDR3 is TGTGCCAGCAGTTTTCGAAGGTCGCAGGGGCGATTACTCTCTGGGGCCAACGTCCTGACTTTC.